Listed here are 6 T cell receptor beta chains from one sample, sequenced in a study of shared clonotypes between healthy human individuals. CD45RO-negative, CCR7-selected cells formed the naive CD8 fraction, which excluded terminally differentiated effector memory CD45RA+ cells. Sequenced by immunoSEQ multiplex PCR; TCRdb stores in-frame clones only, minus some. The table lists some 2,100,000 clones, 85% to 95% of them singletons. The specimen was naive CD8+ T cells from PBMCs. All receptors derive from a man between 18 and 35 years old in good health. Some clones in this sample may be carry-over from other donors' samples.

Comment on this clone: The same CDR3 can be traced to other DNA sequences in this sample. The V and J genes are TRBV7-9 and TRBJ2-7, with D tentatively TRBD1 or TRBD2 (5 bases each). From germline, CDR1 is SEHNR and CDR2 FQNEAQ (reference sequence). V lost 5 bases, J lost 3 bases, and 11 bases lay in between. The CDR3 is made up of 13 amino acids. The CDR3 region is CASSLGRGYEQYF. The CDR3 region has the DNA TGTGCCAGCAGCCTGGGACGGGGCTACGAGCAGTACTTC.

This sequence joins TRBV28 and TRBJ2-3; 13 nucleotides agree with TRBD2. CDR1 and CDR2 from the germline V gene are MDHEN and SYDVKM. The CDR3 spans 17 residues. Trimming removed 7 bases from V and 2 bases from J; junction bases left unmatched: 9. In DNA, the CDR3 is TGTGCCAGCACCCTCTGGGGACTAGCGGGGTCCACAGATACGCAGTATTTT. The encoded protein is CASTLWGLAGSTDTQYF.

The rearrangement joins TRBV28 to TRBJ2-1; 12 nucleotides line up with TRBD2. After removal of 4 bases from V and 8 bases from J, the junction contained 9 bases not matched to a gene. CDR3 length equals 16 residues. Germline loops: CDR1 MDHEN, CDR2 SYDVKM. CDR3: CASSYMTSGSKDEQFF. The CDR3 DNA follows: TGTGCCAGCAGTTATATGACTAGCGGGAGTAAAGATGAGCAGTTCTTC.

The CDR3 here is CASSSGVRGTEAFF. In nucleotides, the CDR3 is TGTGCCAGCAGCTCAGGGGTTCGCGGCACTGAAGCTTTCTTT. The V and J genes are TRBV7-9 and TRBJ1-1; a weak D match, TRBD1 (6 bases). Germline V gene lookup returns CDR1 SEHNR and CDR2 FQNEAQ (reference sequence). The CDR3 spans 14 residues. Trimming shortened V by 4 bases and J by 4 bases, and 13 bases separated the two germline ends.

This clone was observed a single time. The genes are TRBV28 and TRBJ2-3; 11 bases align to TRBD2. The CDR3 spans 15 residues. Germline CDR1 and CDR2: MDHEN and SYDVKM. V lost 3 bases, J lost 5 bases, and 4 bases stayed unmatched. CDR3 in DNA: TGTGCCAGCAGTTTCCTAGCGGGAGGAGGAGATACGCAGTATTTT. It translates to CASSFLAGGGDTQYF.

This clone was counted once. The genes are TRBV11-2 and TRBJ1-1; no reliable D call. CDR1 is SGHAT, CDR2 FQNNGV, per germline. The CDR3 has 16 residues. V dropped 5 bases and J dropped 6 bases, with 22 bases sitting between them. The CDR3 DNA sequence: TGTGCCAGCAGCCTATTGAAGACAAACGTTCTCGCTGAAGCTTTCTTT. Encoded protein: CASSLLKTNVLAEAFF.